This TCR beta chain was identified during a study of blood T cell repertoires in COVID-19. Study at large: The samples span acute and convalescent COVID-19 from the United States, Italy and Spain. T cells, B-cell-depleted T cells, or PBMCs supplied cDNA or gDNA.

Methods used by the authors: Scientists estimated how many nucleated cells there were by amplifying reference gene primers. This table comes from immunoSEQ multiplex PCR, and its TCRdb copy is limited to in-frame clones, with some not included. D and trimming come from the DNA, and the V and J calls and clone size come from that table. The sample has tens of thousands of clones; around 84% are singletons. The CDR3 sequence is 15 residues long. Germline-derived CDR1 and CDR2 are SQVTM and ANQGSEA. With 5 bases clipped from V and 4 bases from J, the junction kept 10 bases outside the gene matches. The TCR sequence derives from a human donor in a cohort sampled during active COVID-19. The specimen was peripheral blood. This sequence joins TRBV29-1 and TRBJ1-1, with 10 bases identical to TRBD1. CDR3 DNA sequence: TGCAGCGTTTTGGGTGGACAGGGGGGTTCCACTGAAGCTTTCTTT. Amino acid sequence: CSVLGGQGGSTEAFF.